A single sample is the source of the 21 T cell receptor beta chains below, sequenced in a study of blood T cell repertoires in COVID-19. Here immunoSEQ multiplex PCR was the method, and the copy in TCRdb shows in-frame clones only, minus some. The sample comprises roughly 180,000 clones, approximately 90% of which are singletons, and 0.99% rests with the top ten. Sequenced material: peripheral blood. The receptor source for this set is a man between 18 and 35 years old with acute or convalescent COVID-19.

The rearrangement uses TRBV18 and TRBJ1-3; 7 nucleotides match TRBD1. After removal of 1 base from V and 2 bases from J, the junction contained 8 bases not matched to a gene. Germline loops: CDR1 KGHSH, CDR2 LQKENI. CDR3 length: 17 amino acids. CDR3: CASSPLGTADPGNTIYF. CDR3 sequence (DNA): TGTGCCAGCTCACCACTCGGGACAGCAGATCCTGGAAACACCATATATTTT. Using reference TRBV18 and TRBJ1-3 for the parts outside the CDR3, the full variable domain is NAGVMQNPRHLVRRRGQEARLRCSPMKGHSHVYWYRQLPEEGLKFMVYLQKENIIDESGMPKERFSAEFPKEGPSILRIQQVVRGDSAAYFCASSPLGTADPGNTIYFGEGSWLTVV.

The V call is TRBV24-1, the J call TRBJ2-3; 7 bases align to TRBD2. CDR1 and CDR2 (germline): KGHDR, SFDVKD. Germline trimming cut 4 bases from V and 4 bases from J; bases unmatched to any gene: 13. This CDR3 spans 17 amino acids. As DNA, the CDR3 is TGTGCCACCAGTGAGCCCGGGGCGGGGGAGCAGGCAGATACGCAGTATTTT. It codes for CATSEPGAGEQADTQYF.

A note on this clone: Other DNA sequences in the sample encode the same CDR3. The chain employs TRBV7-2 and TRBJ1-5; 9 bases align to TRBD1. The V gene end was trimmed by 6 bases and the J gene end by 2 bases; junction bases not matched to a gene: 2. Germline V gene data show CDR1 as SGHTA and CDR2 as FQGNSA. CDR3 length: 14 amino acids. CDR3 in DNA: TGTGCCAGCAGTCGGACAGGGGGCAATCAGCCCCAGCATTTT. It is translated as CASSRTGGNQPQHF.

In this sample, this clone turned up once. This rearrangement joins TRBV6-6 to TRBJ2-2; 9 positions agree with TRBD1. The CDR3 extends over 19 amino acids. Germline CDR1 MNHNY, CDR2 SVGAGI (reference sequence). V lost 6 bases and J lost 4; bases outside the gene matches: 18. Written as DNA, the CDR3 is TGTGCCAGCAGCTTTGGCCTGGACAGGGGCCGACTTTCCACCGGGGAGCTGTTTTTT. Translating gives CASSFGLDRGRLSTGELFF.

This chain connects TRBV27 to TRBJ2-1; TRBD2 matches 7 bases. After removal of 5 bases from V and 7 bases from J, the junction contained 17 bases not matched to a gene. The CDR3 is 17 residues long. CDR1 and CDR2 (germline): MNHEY, SMNVEV (reference sequence). DNA for the CDR3: TGTGCCAGCAGTGCTCCCAACAGCTGGCGGGGGTTAAATGAGCAGTTCTTC. Its translation: CASSAPNSWRGLNEQFF.

The chain combines TRBV6-5 with TRBJ1-6; 7 bases align to TRBD1. The V segment lost 4 bases and the J segment 6 bases; nucleotides outside the gene matches: 9. Germline CDR1 and CDR2: MNHEY and SVGAGI. The CDR3 length is 16 residues. CDR3 in amino acids: CASSLVPGTANSPLHF. CDR3 nucleotides: TGTGCCAGCAGTTTAGTGCCCGGGACAGCTAATTCACCCCTCCACTTT.

This clone was seen a single time. The rearrangement uses TRBV11-2 and TRBJ2-7; 7 positions agree with TRBD1. V lost 1 base to trimming and J lost 2 bases; unmatched junction nucleotides: 2. The germline gives CDR1 SGHAT, CDR2 FQNNGV. The CDR3 contains 14 residues. The CDR3 DNA sequence: TGTGCCAGCAGCTTAGTTCAGGGGGCCTACGAGCAGTACTTC. Its translation is CASSLVQGAYEQYF.

The gene calls are TRBV7-3 and TRBJ2-1, with 12 bases lining up with TRBD2. The germline CDR1 and CDR2 sequences are SGHTA and FQGTGA. This CDR3 contains 16 residues. Trimming removed 5 bases from V and 4 bases from J; junction bases left unmatched: 6. The CDR3 reads CASSISSGGAYNEQFF. Here the CDR3 DNA reads TGTGCCAGCAGCATCTCTAGCGGGGGGGCATACAATGAGCAGTTCTTC.

The genes are TRBV4-1 and TRBJ2-3, with a tentative D call TRBD1 (5 bases). This CDR3 is built from 15 residues. With 0 bases removed from V and 2 bases from J, the gap between germline ends came to 9 bases. In germline, CDR1 is MGHRA, CDR2 YSYEKL. The chain's CDR3 is CASSQEQVITDTQYF. The CDR3 nucleotides read TGCGCCAGCAGCCAAGAACAGGTCATCACAGATACGCAGTATTTT.

The rearrangement uses TRBV6-5 and TRBJ1-2; D remains ambiguous. The CDR3 has 13 residues. Germline CDR1 reads MNHEY; CDR2 reads SVGAGI. V lost 0 bases and J lost 8, with 10 bases in between. The CDR3 loop reads CASSYSATGGYTF. CDR3 DNA sequence: TGTGCCAGCAGTTACTCAGCTACGGGGGGCTACACCTTC.

This clone was counted once. The chain recombines TRBV6-1 with TRBJ2-7, with 10 bases identical to TRBD1. This CDR3 has 15 residues. The junction had 5 bases not matched to a gene; V was cut back by 3 bases and J by 3 bases. Germline assignment: CDR1 MNHNS and CDR2 SASEGT. CDR3 sequence: CASSENWTGGYEQYV. For the CDR3, the DNA is TGTGCCAGCAGTGAGAACTGGACAGGGGGCTACGAGCAGTACGTC.

The gene calls are TRBV9 and TRBJ1-3, with D perhaps matching TRBD1 (5 bases). Germline CDR1 is SGDLS and CDR2 is YYNGEE. The CDR3 length is 15 residues. V was shortened by 3 bases and J by 0 bases, with 10 bases between the two germline ends. CDR3 sequence: CASSATGDSGNTIYF. As DNA, the CDR3 is TGTGCCAGCAGCGCGACGGGGGACTCTGGAAACACCATATATTTT.

This CDR3 reads CASSLVVLSTDTQYF. The CDR3 nucleotides are TGCGCCAGCAGCTTGGTTGTCCTGAGCACAGATACGCAGTATTTT. The chain employs TRBV5-1 and TRBJ2-3; D is undetermined. V was shortened by 0 bases and J by 0 bases, with 8 bases between the two germline ends. The CDR3 has 15 residues. Germline V gene data show CDR1 as SGHRS and CDR2 as YFSETQ.

This rearrangement joins TRBV28 to TRBJ2-1; a possible D gene is TRBD2 (5 bases). The CDR3 loop spans 15 amino acids. V was trimmed by 5 bases and J by 4 bases, leaving 15 bases between them. Germline values: CDR1 MDHEN, CDR2 SYDVKM. DNA for the CDR3: TGTGCCAGCAGTCCGGGGAGTGACCCATACAATGAGCAGTTCTTC. Its protein is CASSPGSDPYNEQFF. Full variable domain (rest looked up from reference TRBV28 and TRBJ2-1): DVKVTQSSRYLVKRTGEKVFLECVQDMDHENMFWYRQDPGLGLRLIYFSYDVKMKEKGDIPEGYSVSREKKERFSLILESASTNQTSMYLCASSPGSDPYNEQFFGPGTRLTVL.

The J gene is TRBJ2-7, the V gene TRBV19, with 7 positions matching TRBD2. In germline, CDR1 is LNHDA, CDR2 SQIVND (reference sequence). The CDR3 sequence is 14 residues long. Trimming cost V 5 bases and J 3 bases; bases outside gene matches: 7. CDR3 sequence: CASSETSTIYEQYF. The DNA for the CDR3 is TGTGCCAGTAGTGAGACTAGCACTATCTACGAGCAGTACTTC.

The CDR3 DNA is TGTGCCAGCAGCTTAAACCAGCGGGGGGCCGTTGGGGCCAACGTCCTGACTTTC. It translates to CASSLNQRGAVGANVLTF. This chain uses TRBV7-6 with TRBJ2-6; 9 bases map to TRBD2. Unmatched junction bases numbered 8, after V lost 2 bases and J lost 3 bases. Germline CDR1 reads SGHVS; CDR2 reads FNYEAQ. CDR3 size: 18 residues.

This clone came up a few times. This chain joins TRBV29-1 and TRBJ2-2; D call uncertain. The CDR3 extends over 14 amino acids. V shed 6 bases and J shed 3 bases, with 14 bases lying between them. Germline CDR1 reads SQVTM; CDR2 reads ANQGSEA. CDR3 DNA sequence: TGCAGCGTGCCAGGATGGGTCGACACCGGGGAGCTGTTTTTT. This translates into CSVPGWVDTGELFF.

This chain links TRBV19 with TRBJ2-1, with TRBD1 matching over 9 bases. CDR1 and CDR2 from the germline V gene are LNHDA and SQIVND (reference sequence). V gave up 6 bases and J gave up 6 bases; unmatched junction bases: 9. CDR3 length equals 15 residues. The CDR3 DNA is TGTGCCAGTAGGACCCTACAGGGGGCGGGCAATGAGCAGTTCTTC. Its protein product is CASRTLQGAGNEQFF.

This rearrangement joins TRBV15 to TRBJ1-5; 7 bases match TRBD1. V dropped 3 bases and J dropped 3; count of bases not matched to a gene: 2. This CDR3 spans 14 amino acids. Germline V lookup: CDR1 LNHNV, CDR2 YYDKDF (reference sequence). CDR3 region: CATSSDRANQPQHF. CDR3 sequence (DNA): TGTGCCACCAGCAGCGACAGGGCCAATCAGCCCCAGCATTTT.

The rearrangement uses TRBV4-1 and TRBJ1-4; 10 bases match TRBD1. CDR1 and CDR2 from the germline V gene are MGHRA and YSYEKL. Losses at the gene ends were 1 base for V and 4 bases for J; bases not matched to a gene: 3. This CDR3 region has 16 residues. CDR3 amino acids: CASSQGGTGVNEKLFF. CDR3 nucleotide sequence: TGCGCCAGCAGCCAAGGTGGGACAGGGGTTAATGAAAAACTGTTTTTT.

The chain recombines TRBV6-5 with TRBJ2-2; possible D gene TRBD2, 6 bases. From germline, CDR1 is MNHEY and CDR2 SVGAGI. The CDR3 runs 15 residues. Trimming left V 8 bases short and J 2 bases short, with 15 bases between. The CDR3: CASFSPGTNTGELFF. In DNA, the CDR3 is TGTGCCAGCTTTAGTCCTGGGACTAACACCGGGGAGCTGTTTTTT.